A selection of T cell receptor beta chains follows, all from one sample in a study of human T cells and chemical hapten exposure. A single record per CDR3 protein comes from TCRdb applying MiXCR to the 5' RACE reads. This sample carries around 100,000 distinct CDR3 sequences, 15% to 20% of them seen once, and the ten largest clones take approximately 2.8%. The receptors stem from a human donor in good health. CDR3s include the opening cysteine and the closing phenylalanine or tryptophan. D genes are given only for firm matches. Some rows have no size entry. The others give once, few or many, or a class for an expanded clone.

size,D,V,J,CDR3,DNA
.,.,TRBV12-3/TRBV12-4,TRBJ2-3,CASSLAGPRTDTQYF,TGTGCCAGCAGTTTAGCCGGTCCTCGCACAGATACGCAGTATTTT
few,.,TRBV6-2/TRBV6-3,TRBJ1-5,CASSYPSQPQHF,TGTGCCAGCAGTTACCCGAGTCAGCCCCAGCATTTT
once,.,TRBV30,TRBJ1-5,CALAVSGGGAQHF,TGTGCCTTAGCCGTGTCCGGGGGTGGGGCCCAGCATTTT
few,.,TRBV18,TRBJ1-1,CASSPQGLTEAFF,TGTGCCAGCTCACCACAAGGCCTCACTGAAGCTTTCTTT
many,.,TRBV29-1,TRBJ2-2,CSVDVGYAGELFF,TGCAGCGTTGATGTGGGATACGCCGGGGAGCTGTTTTTT
few,.,TRBV18,TRBJ1-1,CASSTDRNTEAFF,TGTGCCAGCTCAACCGACAGGAACACTGAAGCTTTCTTT
.,.,TRBV28,TRBJ1-1,CASSLFQGTEAFF,TGTGCCAGCAGTTTATTCCAGGGCACTGAAGCTTTCTTT
.,.,TRBV6-6,TRBJ1-5,CASSYLGNQPQHF,TGTGCCAGCAGTTACCTCGGCAATCAGCCCCAGCATTTT
.,.,TRBV7-9,TRBJ2-1,CASSFRDGYNEQFF,TGTGCCAGCAGCTTCCGGGACGGATACAATGAGCAGTTCTTC
.,.,TRBV5-1,TRBJ1-1,CASSLVVRGKVGTEAFF,TGCGCCAGCAGCTTGGTGGTCAGGGGAAAAGTAGGGACTGAAGCTTTCTTT
.,.,TRBV5-1,TRBJ2-7,CASSHQGGEQYF,TGCGCCAGCAGCCATCAGGGAGGCGAGCAGTACTTC
.,.,TRBV7-6,TRBJ2-1,CASSRGPYNEQFF,TGTGCCAGCAGCCGGGGACCCTACAATGAGCAGTTCTTC
few,.,TRBV7-2,TRBJ1-6,CASSLNPQRAEALHF,TGTGCCAGCAGCCTAAACCCTCAGCGGGCGGAGGCCCTCCACTTT
few,TRBD1,TRBV29-1,TRBJ2-2,CSVQTGSVAGELFF,TGCAGCGTTCAGACAGGGTCGGTAGCCGGGGAGCTGTTTTTT
few,.,TRBV28,TRBJ2-4,CASSLEGERAKNIQYF,TGTGCCAGCAGTTTAGAGGGAGAGAGAGCCAAAAACATTCAGTACTTC
few,.,TRBV15,TRBJ1-2,CATSRDLQDFYGYTF,TGTGCCACCAGCAGAGATCTACAGGACTTCTATGGCTACACCTTC
few,.,TRBV20-1,TRBJ2-5,CSARAAGRGEETQYF,TGCAGTGCTAGGGCCGCGGGGAGGGGGGAAGAGACCCAGTACTTC
few,TRBD2,TRBV11-2,TRBJ2-7,CASSLVGGPGGEQYF,TGTGCCAGCAGCTTAGTAGGAGGCCCGGGGGGCGAGCAGTACTTC
few,.,TRBV5-1,TRBJ2-3,CASSLESRAYTDTQYF,TGCGCCAGCAGCTTGGAGTCGCGGGCGTACACAGATACGCAGTATTTT
many,TRBD1,TRBV12-3/TRBV12-4,TRBJ1-5,CASSFSQGAAGNQPQHF,TGTGCCAGCAGTTTCTCCCAGGGGGCGGCGGGCAATCAGCCCCAGCATTTT
.,TRBD1,TRBV6-2/TRBV6-3,TRBJ2-5,CASSYQDRQETQYF,TGTGCCAGCAGTTATCAGGACAGGCAAGAGACCCAGTACTTC
.,.,TRBV5-5,TRBJ1-1,CASSHPQGTEAFF,TGTGCCAGCAGCCATCCCCAGGGGACTGAAGCTTTCTTT
few,.,TRBV6-1,TRBJ1-5,CASSGSGGGNQPQHF,TGTGCCAGCAGTGGTTCGGGGGGTGGCAATCAGCCCCAGCATTTT
many,.,TRBV20-1,TRBJ1-5,CSALPRLNQPQHF,TGCAGTGCCCTCCCTAGACTCAATCAGCCCCAGCATTTT
.,.,TRBV29-1,TRBJ2-2,CSVAQGGGTTGELFF,TGCAGCGTTGCCCAGGGAGGGGGGACGACCGGGGAGCTGTTTTTT
.,.,TRBV28,TRBJ1-5,CASSLFSNQPQHF,TGTGCCAGCAGTTTATTCAGTAATCAGCCCCAGCATTTT
.,TRBD2,TRBV29-1,TRBJ2-1,CSVEVAGVGYNEQFF,TGCAGCGTTGAAGTGGCGGGAGTAGGGTACAATGAGCAGTTCTTC
few,.,TRBV28,TRBJ2-2,CASVPRNPVGELFF,TGTGCCAGCGTCCCCCGCAACCCGGTCGGGGAGCTGTTTTTT
.,.,TRBV27,TRBJ2-5,CASKRLYQETQYF,TGTGCCAGCAAGAGACTTTACCAAGAGACCCAGTACTTC
few,.,TRBV18,TRBJ2-5,CASSPSQAQETQYF,TGTGCCAGCTCACCCTCCCAGGCCCAAGAGACCCAGTACTTC
.,TRBD2,TRBV5-1,TRBJ2-2,CASSVTSGNTGELFF,TGCGCCAGCAGCGTGACTAGCGGAAACACCGGGGAGCTGTTTTTT
.,.,TRBV28,TRBJ2-7,CASTGYSYEQYF,TGTGCCAGCACAGGGTACTCCTACGAGCAGTACTTC
.,.,TRBV6-2/TRBV6-3,TRBJ2-1,CASSYAVLNEQFF,TGTGCCAGCAGTTACGCGGTACTCAATGAGCAGTTCTTC
few,.,TRBV29-1,TRBJ1-1,CSVNGNRANTEAFF,TGCAGCGTTAACGGGAATAGGGCGAACACTGAAGCTTTCTTT
.,TRBD2,TRBV5-4,TRBJ2-3,CASSLLGLAGGSTDTQYF,TGTGCCAGCAGCTTGTTGGGACTAGCGGGAGGTAGCACAGATACGCAGTATTTT
few,.,TRBV29-1,TRBJ1-1,CSLRLNTEAFF,TGCAGCTTACGGTTGAACACTGAAGCTTTCTTT
.,TRBD2,TRBV27,TRBJ2-7,CASSFASGSYEQYF,TGTGCCAGCAGTTTTGCTAGCGGGAGTTACGAGCAGTACTTC
few,.,TRBV29-1,TRBJ2-1,CSVGGLGSGDEQFF,TGCAGCGTGGGGGGACTGGGGTCGGGCGATGAGCAGTTCTTC
.,.,TRBV7-9,TRBJ1-2,CASTYTQRGAAYGYTF,TGTGCCAGCACCTACACCCAGCGGGGGGCGGCCTATGGCTACACCTTC